This is a list of T cell receptor beta chains from one sample in a study of blood T cell repertoires in COVID-19. The data were produced by immunoSEQ multiplex PCR, yet TCRdb's version contains in-frame clones alone and is incomplete. The data contain 100,000 to 150,000 clones, around two thirds of them seen just once; the ten biggest clones take up approximately 2.1%. The sample taken for sequencing was peripheral blood. The origin of the receptors is a woman in her 70s with acute or convalescent COVID-19. Each CDR3 is given with its conserved first and last residue. Each record gives: D gene, J gene, V gene, clone size, CDR3 protein, CDR3 DNA. D genes are given only for firm matches. Only some rows state a clone size, as once, few, many or a class for expanded clones.

d_gene: -
j_gene: TRBJ2-7
v_gene: TRBV4-3
abundance: -
CDR3aa: CASSQDISQGTYEQYF
CDR3nt: TGCGCCAGCAGCCAAGATATCAGCCAGGGAACCTACGAGCAGTACTTC

d_gene: -
j_gene: TRBJ2-6
v_gene: TRBV28
abundance: -
CDR3aa: CASSKSGGSGANVLTF
CDR3nt: TGTGCCAGCAGTAAAAGTGGAGGGTCTGGGGCCAACGTCCTGACTTTC

d_gene: -
j_gene: TRBJ2-2
v_gene: TRBV11-3
abundance: -
CDR3aa: CASSLARQTNTGELFF
CDR3nt: TGTGCCAGCAGCTTAGCGCGGCAAACGAACACCGGGGAGCTGTTTTTT

d_gene: TRBD1
j_gene: TRBJ2-7
v_gene: TRBV3-1/TRBV3-2
abundance: -
CDR3aa: CASSHKVGNDRAYEQYF
CDR3nt: TGTGCCAGCAGCCACAAGGTGGGAAACGACAGGGCCTACGAGCAGTACTTC

d_gene: -
j_gene: TRBJ2-7
v_gene: TRBV12-3/TRBV12-4
abundance: -
CDR3aa: CASRQGSGEQYF
CDR3nt: TGTGCCAGCAGACAGGGTTCTGGAGAGCAGTACTTC

d_gene: TRBD2
j_gene: TRBJ2-3
v_gene: TRBV10-2
abundance: -
CDR3aa: CASGTPGLAGGDTQYF
CDR3nt: TGCGCCAGCGGAACCCCGGGACTAGCGGGAGGAGATACGCAGTATTTT

d_gene: -
j_gene: TRBJ1-2
v_gene: TRBV10-1
abundance: -
CDR3aa: CASSPTGNYGYTF
CDR3nt: TGCGCCAGCAGTCCTACAGGGAACTATGGCTACACCTTC

d_gene: TRBD1
j_gene: TRBJ1-5
v_gene: TRBV5-4
abundance: -
CDR3aa: CASSRQGDGQPQHF
CDR3nt: TGTGCCAGCAGCCGACAGGGGGATGGTCAGCCCCAGCATTTT

d_gene: -
j_gene: TRBJ1-3
v_gene: TRBV2
abundance: -
CDR3aa: CASTSNRDSGNTIYF
CDR3nt: TGTGCCAGCACCTCAAATCGGGACTCTGGAAACACCATATATTTT

d_gene: -
j_gene: TRBJ1-5
v_gene: TRBV10-3
abundance: -
CDR3aa: CAISESIGIYQPQHF
CDR3nt: TGTGCCATCAGTGAGTCGATCGGTATTTATCAGCCCCAGCATTTT

d_gene: -
j_gene: TRBJ2-3
v_gene: TRBV11-3
abundance: once
CDR3aa: CASSRGGLKQYF
CDR3nt: TGTGCCAGCAGCAGGGGGGGCTTGAAGCAGTATTTT

d_gene: -
j_gene: TRBJ1-1
v_gene: TRBV6-5
abundance: -
CDR3aa: CASSLPGNTEAFF
CDR3nt: TGTGCCAGCAGCCTCCCAGGGAACACTGAAGCTTTCTTT

d_gene: -
j_gene: TRBJ2-1
v_gene: TRBV13
abundance: -
CDR3aa: CASSPRLGDEQFF
CDR3nt: TGTGCCAGCAGTCCTAGACTAGGAGATGAGCAGTTCTTC

d_gene: TRBD2
j_gene: TRBJ2-1
v_gene: TRBV5-1
abundance: -
CDR3aa: CASSAGGGNNEQFF
CDR3nt: TGCGCCAGCAGCGCAGGCGGGGGAAACAATGAGCAGTTCTTC

d_gene: -
j_gene: TRBJ2-1
v_gene: TRBV9
abundance: once
CDR3aa: CASSPLLGRNYNEQFF
CDR3nt: TGTGCCAGCAGCCCTCTTTTGGGGCGGAACTACAATGAGCAGTTCTTC

d_gene: TRBD1
j_gene: TRBJ1-5
v_gene: TRBV3-1/TRBV3-2
abundance: -
CDR3aa: CASSQGPDRVRGRSNQPQHF
CDR3nt: TGTGCCAGCAGCCAAGGGCCTGACAGGGTCCGAGGTCGGAGCAATCAGCCCCAGCATTTT

d_gene: TRBD1
j_gene: TRBJ2-3
v_gene: TRBV6-5
abundance: few
CDR3aa: CASSYPGTGTGDTQYF
CDR3nt: TGTGCCAGCAGTTACCCCGGGACAGGGACAGGCGATACGCAGTATTTT

d_gene: -
j_gene: TRBJ1-4
v_gene: TRBV6-5
abundance: -
CDR3aa: CASNRAGSEKLFF
CDR3nt: TGTGCCAGTAACAGGGCAGGGAGTGAAAAACTGTTTTTT

d_gene: TRBD1
j_gene: TRBJ2-7
v_gene: TRBV18
abundance: -
CDR3aa: CASSPAGGAEVEQYF
CDR3nt: TGTGCCAGCTCACCGGCAGGGGGCGCTGAGGTCGAGCAGTACTTC

d_gene: -
j_gene: TRBJ2-2
v_gene: TRBV6-5
abundance: -
CDR3aa: CASSMGTNTGELFF
CDR3nt: TGTGCCAGCAGTATGGGGACTAACACCGGGGAGCTGTTTTTT

d_gene: TRBD1
j_gene: TRBJ1-2
v_gene: TRBV9
abundance: once
CDR3aa: CASSPRTGGAGSRYGYTF
CDR3nt: TGTGCCAGCAGCCCACGGACAGGGGGCGCTGGTTCGAGATATGGCTACACCTTC

d_gene: -
j_gene: TRBJ2-3
v_gene: TRBV5-1
abundance: -
CDR3aa: CASSLDRAADTQYF
CDR3nt: TGCGCCAGCAGCTTGGACAGGGCCGCAGATACGCAGTATTTT